One and the same sample provided the 24 T cell receptor beta chains below, sequenced in a study of CXCR3-negative and CXCR3-positive naive CD8 T cells. No antigens are known for them. Study-wide results and limits: TRB CDR3s of CXCR3-positive naive cells were more hydrophobic than those of CXCR3-negative naive cells.

The TRB cDNA libraries were prepared by 5' RACE with UMI labels. TCRdb reworked the 5' RACE reads into one entry per CDR3 protein, no DNA. The ten most abundant clones cover approximately 0.4% of a sample with around 150,000 distinct CDR3 sequences. Sequenced material: naive CXCR3+ CD8+ T cells from blood. The subset is: CD45RO-CCR7+CD27+CD95- naive CD8+ T cells expressing CXCR3 (TNR3+). These receptors were obtained from a human donor in good health. Some clones in this sample may be carry-over from other donors' samples.

The chain couples TRBV29-1 to TRBJ2-7; TCRdb reports TRBD1, a call that lacks DNA to check it against. CDR1 is SQVTM and CDR2 is ANQGSEA in the germline V gene. The CDR3 contains 14 residues. The CDR3 spells CSAIPGGLGYEQYF.

This chain joins TRBV30 and TRBJ2-3; lacking DNA, the TRBD1 call made by TCRdb goes unchecked. The CDR3 is 13 amino acids. Germline assignment: CDR1 GTSNPN and CDR2 SVGIG (reference sequence). Here the CDR3 reads CAWSPGFTDTQYF.

The rearrangement uses TRBV24-1 and TRBJ1-3. The germline CDR1 and CDR2 sequences are KGHDR and SFDVKD. CDR3 length: 12 residues. CDR3: CAAGSSGNTIYF.

The chain combines TRBV9 with TRBJ2-3; as DNA is missing, the TRBD2 call by TCRdb cannot be tested. This CDR3 is built from 15 residues. CDR1 is SGDLS and CDR2 is YYNGEE in the germline V gene. CDR3 sequence reads: CASSDGTSVSDTQYF.

The V call is TRBV29-1, the J call TRBJ2-7; TCRdb reports TRBD1, a call that lacks DNA to check it against. The CDR3 consists of 13 residues. Looked up from germline, CDR1 is SQVTM and CDR2 is ANQGSEA. CDR3 amino acids: CSVGQGLIYEQYF.

The chain carries TRBV5-5 and TRBJ1-1; TCRdb gives TRBD1 as the D gene, but with no DNA this cannot be confirmed. CDR1 and CDR2 (germline): SGHKS, YYEKEE (reference sequence). There are 14 residues in the CDR3. CDR3: CASSLTGTRTEAFF. Full variable domain (missing parts from reference TRBV5-5 and TRBJ1-1): DAGVTQSPTHLIKTRGQQVTLRCSPISGHKSVSWYQQVLGQGPQFIFQYYEKEERGRGNFPDRFSARQFPNYSSELNVNALLLGDSALYLCASSLTGTRTEAFFGQGTRLTVV.

The rearrangement joins TRBV20-1 to TRBJ2-7; as DNA is missing, the TRBD1 call by TCRdb cannot be tested. There are 13 residues in the CDR3. Germline CDR1 DFQATT, CDR2 SNEGSKA (reference sequence). CDR3 region: CSGWDRLLDEQYF.

V and J are TRBV12-3 or TRBV12-4 and TRBJ1-6; TCRdb's D call of TRBD1 is untestable without DNA. The CDR3 runs 15 residues. CDR3 amino acids: CASSFRGDGNSPLHF.

This sequence joins TRBV28 and TRBJ2-3; TCRdb's D gene call, TRBD2, goes unchecked for lack of DNA. Looked up from germline, CDR1 is MDHEN and CDR2 is SYDVKM. CDR3 length: 19 residues. The CDR3 loop reads CASSLSGTSGGPSTDTQYF.

The chain joins TRBV9 to TRBJ2-3; TCRdb proposes TRBD1, but this gene call is untestable without DNA. Germline V gene lookup returns CDR1 SGDLS and CDR2 YYNGEE. The CDR3 has 16 residues. CDR3 loop: CASSVTNGGPTDTQYF.

The genes are TRBV6-5 and TRBJ2-2; TCRdb selects TRBD1, and the lack of DNA leaves this call unchecked. This CDR3 region has 15 residues. The germline V gene encodes CDR1 MNHEY and CDR2 SVGAGI. CDR3 in amino acids: CASSWDRAITGELFF.

The genes are TRBV29-1 and TRBJ2-1. CDR1 and CDR2 (germline): SQVTM, ANQGSEA. This CDR3 is built from 14 residues. The chain's CDR3 is CSVEMVKLYNEQFF.

The rearrangement links TRBV23-1 to TRBJ2-4; TCRdb's assignment of TRBD2 cannot be checked, as there is no DNA. TRBV23-1 is placed among ORFs of uncertain function. There are 21 residues in the CDR3. The CDR3 sequence is CASSQEPRRGNGRTFKNIQYF.

This chain uses TRBV2 with TRBJ2-3; TCRdb selects TRBD2, and the lack of DNA leaves this call unchecked. The CDR3 is 16 amino acids. CDR1 and CDR2 from the germline V gene are SNHLY and FYNNEI. The CDR3 sequence is CASSGPPSGRTDTQYF.

CDR3 amino acids: CASSPDRDGYTF. The rearrangement uses TRBV12-3 or TRBV12-4 and TRBJ1-2; TCRdb's D call, TRBD1, is unchecked because there is no DNA. The CDR3 covers 12 residues.

This rearrangement joins TRBV6-2 or TRBV6-3 to TRBJ2-5; TCRdb picks TRBD1, but there is no DNA to check that call. CDR1 is MNHEY and CDR2 is SVGEGT in the germline V gene. The CDR3 spans 14 residues. This CDR3 is CASSQQGVQETQYF.

This chain connects TRBV29-1 to TRBJ2-3; TCRdb returns TRBD2, unconfirmable since there is no DNA. The CDR3 sequence is 14 residues long. The V gene's germline CDR1 is SQVTM and CDR2 ANQGSEA. The CDR3 protein is CSVASASLQDTQYF.

The chain carries TRBV4-1 and TRBJ2-5; the D gene TCRdb calls, TRBD2, cannot be checked with no DNA. Germline V gene lookup returns CDR1 MGHRA and CDR2 YSYEKL. The CDR3 length is 15 residues. The CDR3 spells CASSQAVVGGETQYF.

This sequence joins TRBV5-1 and TRBJ2-7; TCRdb calls TRBD1, which cannot be checked without DNA. The CDR3 has 15 residues. Germline V gene data show CDR1 as SGHRS and CDR2 as YFSETQ. The CDR3 loop reads CASSLGHGGGYEQYF.

V is TRBV4-2 and J is TRBJ2-7; with no DNA, the TCRdb D assignment of TRBD2 cannot be verified. The CDR3 is 17 amino acids. Germline CDR1 reads LGHNA; CDR2 reads YNFKEQ. CDR3 loop: CASSRTPLAGLVPEQYF.

The chain is built from TRBV27 and TRBJ2-1. Per the germline V gene, CDR1 is MNHEY and CDR2 is SMNVEV (reference sequence). The CDR3 consists of 11 residues. CDR3 amino acids: CASSSMYEQFF.

The chain couples TRBV7-3 to TRBJ2-1; TCRdb names TRBD1, which stays unverified in the absence of DNA. Germline CDR1 is SGHTA and CDR2 is FQGTGA. This CDR3 has 14 amino acids. CDR3 sequence reads: CASSPQGADNEQFF.

This chain uses TRBV11-2 with TRBJ2-7; TCRdb indicates TRBD1, and absent DNA this call remains unverified. The CDR3 runs 14 residues. CDR1 and CDR2 from the germline V gene are SGHAT and FQNNGV. The CDR3 reads CASSLGQGRYEQYF.

This chain connects TRBV5-4 to TRBJ1-1. CDR3 size: 15 residues. Germline CDR1 SGHNT, CDR2 YYREEE (reference sequence). CDR3 residues: CASSFGQIMNTEAFF.